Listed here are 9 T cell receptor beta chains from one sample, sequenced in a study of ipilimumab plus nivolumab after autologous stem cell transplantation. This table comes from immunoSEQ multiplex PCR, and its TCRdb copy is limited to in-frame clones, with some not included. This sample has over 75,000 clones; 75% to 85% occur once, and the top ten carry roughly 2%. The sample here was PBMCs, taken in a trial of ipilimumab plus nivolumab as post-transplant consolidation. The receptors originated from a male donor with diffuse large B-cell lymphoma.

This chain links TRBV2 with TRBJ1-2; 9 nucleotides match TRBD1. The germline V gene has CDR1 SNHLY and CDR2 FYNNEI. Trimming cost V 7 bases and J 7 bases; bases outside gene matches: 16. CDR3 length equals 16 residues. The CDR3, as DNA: TGTGCCAGCACCCGAGGTTTAGGGACAGGGAAAGCTGGCTACACCTTC. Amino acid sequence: CASTRGLGTGKAGYTF.

CDR3 amino acids: CASSGNRGETEAFF. The CDR3 DNA reads TGTGCCAGCAGTGGGAACAGGGGGGAAACTGAAGCTTTCTTT. The rearrangement links TRBV6-1 to TRBJ1-1, with TRBD1 matching over 8 bases. The CDR3 is made up of 14 amino acids. V was pared by 4 bases and J by 5 bases, with 6 bases of the junction left unmatched. Germline V gives CDR1 MNHNS, CDR2 SASEGT.

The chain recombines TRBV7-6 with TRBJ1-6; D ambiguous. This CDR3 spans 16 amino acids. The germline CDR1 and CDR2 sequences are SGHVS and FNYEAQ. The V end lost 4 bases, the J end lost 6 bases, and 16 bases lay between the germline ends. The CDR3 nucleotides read TGTGCCAGCAGCTCCCTTTCGCCAGGAAGTAATTCACCCCTCCACTTT. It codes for CASSSLSPGSNSPLHF.

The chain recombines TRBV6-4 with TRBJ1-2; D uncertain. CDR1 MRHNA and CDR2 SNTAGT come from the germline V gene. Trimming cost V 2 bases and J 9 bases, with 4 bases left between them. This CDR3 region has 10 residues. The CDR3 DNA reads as TGTGCCAGCAGTGACCCGTGCTACACCTTC. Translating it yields CASSDPCYTF.

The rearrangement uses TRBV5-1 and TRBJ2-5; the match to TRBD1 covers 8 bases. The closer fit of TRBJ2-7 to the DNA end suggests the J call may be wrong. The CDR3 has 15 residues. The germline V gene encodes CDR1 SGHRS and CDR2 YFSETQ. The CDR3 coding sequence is TGCGCCAGCAGCATGGACAGGGCGGGACCCTACGAGCAGTACTTC. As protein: CASSMDRAGPYEQYF.

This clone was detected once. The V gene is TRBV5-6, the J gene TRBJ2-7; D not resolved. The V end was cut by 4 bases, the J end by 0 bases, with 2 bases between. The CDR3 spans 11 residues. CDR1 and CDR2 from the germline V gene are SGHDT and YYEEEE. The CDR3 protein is CASSHSYEQYF. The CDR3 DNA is TGTGCCAGCAGCCACTCCTACGAGCAGTACTTC. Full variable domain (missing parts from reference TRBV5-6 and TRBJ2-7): DAGVTQSPTHLIKTRGQQVTLRCSPKSGHDTVSWYQQALGQGPQFIFQYYEEEERQRGNFPDRFSGHQFPNYSSELNVNALLLGDSALYLCASSHSYEQYFGPGTRLTVT.

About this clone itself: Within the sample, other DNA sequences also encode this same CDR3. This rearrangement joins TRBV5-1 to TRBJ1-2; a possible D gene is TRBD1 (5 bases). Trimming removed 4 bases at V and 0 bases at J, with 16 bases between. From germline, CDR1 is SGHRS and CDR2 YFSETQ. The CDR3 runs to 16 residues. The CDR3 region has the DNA TGCGCCAGCAGCAGGGCTTCAGGGTCGACTAACTATGGCTACACCTTC. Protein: CASSRASGSTNYGYTF.

CDR3 nucleotide sequence: TGTGCCGGCCAGGGGCGGCCCGATGGGGGCTACACCTTC. It codes for CAGQGRPDGGYTF. The V gene is TRBV7-2, the J gene TRBJ1-2; possible D gene TRBD1, 6 bases. Per the germline V gene, CDR1 is SGHTA and CDR2 is FQGNSA. This CDR3 is 13 amino acids long. Trimming cost V 11 bases and J 8 bases, with 21 bases left between them.

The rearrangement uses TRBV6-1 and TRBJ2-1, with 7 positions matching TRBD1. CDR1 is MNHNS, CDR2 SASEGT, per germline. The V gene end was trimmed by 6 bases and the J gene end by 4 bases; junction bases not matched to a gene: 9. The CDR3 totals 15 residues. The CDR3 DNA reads TGTGCCAGCAGGGGGGTCGGGACAGCTTACAATGAGCAGTTCTTC. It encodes CASRGVGTAYNEQFF.